A selection of T cell receptor beta chains follows, all from one sample in a study of T cell responses to AZD1222 COVID-19 vaccine. Sequencing used immunoSEQ multiplex PCR; TCRdb keeps in-frame clones, though not all of them. The table lists about 120,000 clones, around 85% of them singletons. This specimen was peripheral blood, taken on day 0 of AZD1222 vaccination. These receptors were collected from an adult in good health. CDR3s include the opening cysteine and the closing phenylalanine or tryptophan. The order of the fields is clone size, J gene, V gene, D gene, CDR3 protein, CDR3 DNA. A D gene is named only where the DNA matches it firmly. Expanded clones are given a class, and other clones once, few, many or no size at all.

few TRBJ2-1 TRBV5-1 . CASSASLTLQRNNEQFF TGCGCCAGCAGCGCCTCCCTGACGCTACAGAGGAACAATGAGCAGTTCTTC
. TRBJ2-3 TRBV27 . CASSSPVTDTQYF TGTGCCAGCAGTTCCCCGGTCACAGATACGCAGTATTTT
. TRBJ2-3 TRBV11-3 TRBD2 CASSQGTSGTDTQYF TGTGCCAGCAGCCAGGGGACTAGCGGCACAGATACGCAGTATTTT
. TRBJ2-3 TRBV10-3 TRBD2 CAIKAGGLAWDTQYF TGTGCCATCAAAGCGGGAGGACTAGCGTGGGATACGCAGTATTTT
few TRBJ2-7 TRBV5-6 TRBD2 CASSSGLAGLKGYF TGTGCCAGCAGCTCCGGACTAGCGGGGCTCAAGGGGTACTTC
. TRBJ1-5 TRBV7-9 TRBD1 CASSPQGAGNQPQHF TGTGCCAGCAGCCCACAGGGGGCCGGCAATCAGCCCCAGCATTTT
. TRBJ2-7 TRBV6-4 TRBD1 CASSDPPPDRGARRTLLAYEQYF TGTGCCAGCAGTGACCCCCCCCCGGACAGGGGCGCTAGAAGGACGTTGTTAGCCTACGAGCAGTACTTC
. TRBJ2-5 TRBV23-1 . CASSQSSRETQYF TGCGCCAGCAGTCAATCCAGTCGAGAGACCCAGTACTTC
. TRBJ1-2 TRBV5-1 . CASSLEQGPNYGYTF TGCGCCAGCAGCTTGGAACAGGGTCCTAACTATGGCTACACCTTC
. TRBJ2-7 TRBV5-1 . CASSLGLYEQYF TGCGCCAGCAGCTTGGGGTTGTACGAGCAGTACTTC
. TRBJ1-1 TRBV11-3 . CASSLGGVNTEAFF TGTGCCAGCAGCTTGGGGGGGGTGAACACTGAAGCTTTCTTT
. TRBJ1-5 TRBV28 TRBD1 CASRIGDRPYQPQHF TGTGCCAGCAGAATTGGGGACAGGCCCTATCAGCCCCAGCATTTT
. TRBJ1-2 TRBV2 TRBD1 CASGGRGGYTF TGTGCTTCAGGGGGGAGGGGTGGCTACACCTTC
. TRBJ2-5 TRBV19 . CASSRLAQYF TGTGCCAGTAGTCGACTAGCCCAGTACTTC
. TRBJ2-6 TRBV27 TRBD1 CASTFDRAGANVLTF TGTGCCAGCACCTTTGACAGGGCTGGGGCCAACGTCCTGACTTTC
. TRBJ1-4 TRBV14 TRBD1 CASSQENRGGKLFF TGTGCCAGCAGCCAGGAGAACAGGGGGGGAAAACTGTTTTTT
. TRBJ2-7 TRBV23-1 . CASRISSGDRSYEQYF TGCGCCAGCAGAATTAGCTCCGGTGATAGGTCCTACGAGCAGTACTTC
few TRBJ1-3 TRBV3-1/TRBV3-2 . CASSQRGGALSGNTIYF TGTGCCAGCAGTCAAAGGGGAGGGGCCCTCTCTGGAAACACCATATATTTT